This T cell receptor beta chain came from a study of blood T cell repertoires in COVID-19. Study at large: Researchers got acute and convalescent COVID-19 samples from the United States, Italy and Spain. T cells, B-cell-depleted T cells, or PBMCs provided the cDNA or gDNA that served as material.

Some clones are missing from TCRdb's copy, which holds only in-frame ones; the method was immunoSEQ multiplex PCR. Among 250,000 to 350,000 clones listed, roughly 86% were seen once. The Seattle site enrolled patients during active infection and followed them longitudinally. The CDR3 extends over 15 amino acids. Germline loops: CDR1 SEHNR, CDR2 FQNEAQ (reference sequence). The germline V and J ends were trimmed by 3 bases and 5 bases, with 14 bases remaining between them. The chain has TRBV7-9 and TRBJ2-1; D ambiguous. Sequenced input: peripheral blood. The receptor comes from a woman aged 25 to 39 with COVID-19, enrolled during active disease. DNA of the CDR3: TGTGCCAGCAGCTTTGACCAGCTCCTAGACAATGAGCAGTTCTTC. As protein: CASSFDQLLDNEQFF.